The next 9 T cell receptor beta chains were all read from a single sample in a study of CD8+ T cells in alopecia areata. Treatment specified: oral pan-JAK inhibitor, 5-10 mg twice daily. RNA extraction was followed by reverse transcription into cDNA, which acted as the sequencing template. TCRdb keeps only in-frame clones here, not all; method: immunoSEQ multiplex PCR. The data contain 150,000 to 200,000 clones, about 53% of them singletons. Sequenced here: CD8+ T cells sorted from blood, sampled at week 24, from a patient treated with tofacitinib. These TCRs come from a human donor with alopecia areata.

This clone was recorded once. The chain recombines TRBV7-9 with TRBJ1-2, with D possibly matching TRBD1 (5 bases). Trimming took off 4 bases at V and 6 bases at J, with 15 bases between the two ends. There are 14 residues in the CDR3. The germline V gene encodes CDR1 SEHNR and CDR2 FQNEAQ (reference sequence). As DNA, the CDR3 is TGTGCCAGCAGCTCCGACGTATTGGGGGATGGCTACACCTTC. Translated, it gives CASSSDVLGDGYTF. The variable domain in full, completed from reference TRBV7-9 and TRBJ1-2, reads DTGVSQNPRHKITKRGQNVTFRCDPISEHNRLYWYRQTLGQGPEFLTYFQNEAQLEKSRLLSDRFSAERPKGSFSTLEIQRTEQGDSAMYLCASSSDVLGDGYTFGSGTRLTVV.

The V and J genes are TRBV28 and TRBJ1-1; 7 bases fit TRBD1. Germline V gene lookup returns CDR1 MDHEN and CDR2 SYDVKM. The ends lost 2 bases at V and 0 bases at J; junction bases unmatched: 6. The CDR3 sequence is 16 residues long. The CDR3 is CASSLTADRMNTEAFF. CDR3 nucleotide sequence: TGTGCCAGCAGTTTAACCGCGGACAGGATGAACACTGAAGCTTTCTTT.

The chain has TRBV7-8 and TRBJ1-1, with TRBD1 matching over 8 bases. The CDR3 has 15 amino acids. The germline gives CDR1 SGHVS, CDR2 FQNEAQ. The trim removed 5 bases at V and 1 base at J, leaving 6 bases unmatched. The CDR3, as DNA: TGTGCCAGCAGCCAGGGACAGGCGGAGAACACTGAAGCTTTCTTT. This encodes CASSQGQAENTEAFF.

The chain links TRBV4-3 to TRBJ1-6; 9 bases align to TRBD1. The CDR3 totals 16 residues. V shed 0 bases, J shed 7 bases, and the junction held 4 bases outside the gene matches. Germline loops: CDR1 LGHNA, CDR2 YSLEER. In DNA form, the CDR3 reads TGCGCCAGCAGCCAAGATCGGGACAGGGCAAATTCACCCCTCCACTTT. It translates to CASSQDRDRANSPLHF.

This clone was observed a few times. V and J are TRBV29-1 and TRBJ1-2; 7 bases line up with TRBD1. The V segment lost 6 bases and the J segment 3 bases; nucleotides outside the gene matches: 10. Germline lookup yields CDR1 SQVTM and CDR2 ANQGSEA. The CDR3 extends over 14 amino acids. The CDR3 here is CSVEGQPEDYGYTF. CDR3 DNA sequence: TGCAGCGTCGAGGGACAGCCAGAAGACTATGGCTACACCTTC. The full variable domain, with the rest looked up from reference TRBV29-1 and TRBJ1-2, is SAVISQKPSRDICQRGTSLTIQCQVDSQVTMMFWYRQQPGQSLTLIATANQGSEATYESGFVIDKFPISRPNLTFSTLTVSNMSPEDSSIYLCSVEGQPEDYGYTFGSGTRLTVV.

This chain connects TRBV30 to TRBJ2-7; D is possibly TRBD1 or TRBD2 (6 bases each). CDR3 length: 12 amino acids. V lost 4 bases and J lost 3, with 10 bases in between. Germline CDR1 GTSNPN, CDR2 SVGIG (reference sequence). CDR3 in amino acids: CAWKGGYYEQYF. As DNA, the CDR3 is TGTGCCTGGAAGGGGGGATACTACGAGCAGTACTTC.

This clone was detected only a few times. J is TRBJ2-7 and V is TRBV4-1, with D possibly being TRBD1 (5 bases). The CDR3 runs 15 residues. Looked up from germline, CDR1 is MGHRA and CDR2 is YSYEKL. V was clipped by 0 bases and J by 7 bases, with 16 bases between them. The CDR3 is CASSQDSQFSGEQYF. CDR3 nucleotides: TGCGCCAGCAGCCAAGATAGTCAGTTTTCAGGGGAGCAGTACTTC.

This clone occurred a few times. This chain joins TRBV7-2 and TRBJ1-1; D not certain. Trimming took 1 base from V and 1 from J, leaving 7 bases between them. From germline, CDR1 is SGHTA and CDR2 FQGNSA. The CDR3 spans 14 residues. In DNA form, the CDR3 reads TGTGCCAGCAGCTTAGAAGAGGGGAACACTGAAGCTTTCTTT. As protein: CASSLEEGNTEAFF.

The chain couples TRBV27 to TRBJ2-3; unclear D gene. V lost 2 bases and J lost 5, with 8 bases in between. The germline CDR1 and CDR2 sequences are MNHEY and SMNVEV (reference sequence). The CDR3 loop spans 13 amino acids. In nucleotides, the CDR3 is TGTGCCAGCAGTTTAAACAAGGTAGATACGCAGTATTTT. Translation gives CASSLNKVDTQYF.